This T cell receptor (beta chain) was captured in a study of blood T cell repertoires in COVID-19 (dated by TCRdb to 2018 to 2021). A note on the overall study: Samples covering the acute and convalescent phases of COVID-19 were provided by collaborators in the United States, Italy and Spain. A de-identified subject ID, COVID-19 status, age in years and sex were almost always included in the sample metadata. A freely available public database, intended as a resource for researchers studying the immune response to SARS-CoV-2, is where the repertoires were released. HLA class I and class II types, where available, came from metadata supplied by the sample provider rather than from assay-based typing. The material from the prospective study consisted of cDNA or gDNA derived from T cells, B-cell-depleted T cells, or PBMCs. The samples were drawn from the first 160 participants of the ongoing ImmuneRACE study and from some 1,300 subjects provided by 6 global collaborators. Subjects who had been exposed to COVID-19, were actively infected with it, or had recovered from it provided the deeply sampled blood TCRbeta repertoires that made up the dataset.

Sequences SGHTA (CDR1) and FQGNSA (CDR2) are obtained from the germline V gene. At the junction V is shortened by 5 bases and J by 4 bases, with 12 bases in between. Including cysteine and phenylalanine, the CDR3 has 13 amino acids. CDR3 DNA only is kept here, 39 bases in frame from base 1. About this clone itself: The clone's antigen remains unknown. There are no base qualities to consult, and no much larger clone falls within one base.

What the authors observed across the whole study: The quantity of clinical and demographic metadata differed by source and by participant and was supplied without curation.

Whole blood was collected in K2EDTA tubes by collaborating institutions according to the institutions' own protocols. Collaborator samples were shipped for TCRbeta analysis as frozen whole blood, isolated PBMCs, or DNA extracted from either sample type. The immunoSEQ Assay, a bias-controlled multiplex PCR, was used to amplify TCRbeta CDR3 regions from genomic DNA. On the authors' methods: Nucleated cell counts per sample were estimated from amplification of reference gene primers within the assay. Sequence reads were collapsed and filtered to measure the absolute abundance of every unique TCRbeta CDR3 rearrangement. For each sample, productive Simpson clonality was calculated as the square root of Simpson's diversity index across productive rearrangements. Sourced from immuneACCESS, this table was stored by TCRdb with only in-frame sequences that have V and J called. A share of the clones is absent; for the studies checked, an unresolved V gene accounts for under half, and the remainder has no known explanation. V and J calls plus clone size are reproduced from that table; the DNA served to infer D and trimming. The sample table holds about 91,000 clones, of which about 77% were seen once. Of the sample, around 10% is held by the ten largest clones.

This clonotype originated in a woman at least 80 years old with acute or convalescent COVID-19. The rearrangement joined TRBV7-2 to TRBJ2-7; the D gene is perhaps TRBD2, on 6 matching bases. The sample taken for sequencing was peripheral blood. The sequence in DNA is TGTGCCAGCAGCCCGGGACTGGGGTACGAGCAGTACTTC. Translated, this is CASSPGLGYEQYF. The variable domain in full, with residues beyond the CDR3 obtained from the reference TRBV7-2 and TRBJ2-7 genes, is GAGVSQSPSNKVTEKGKDVELRCDPISGHTALYWYRQSLGQGLEFLIYFQGNSAPDKSGLPSDRFSAERTGGSVSTLTIQRTQQEDSAVYLCASSPGLGYEQYFGPGTRLTVT.